This T cell receptor beta chain originates from a study of shared clonotypes between healthy human individuals. Study overall: There were three CD4 naive, three CD4 memory, two CD8 naive and one CD8 memory plates per donor.

Points on this clone: The antigen remains undetermined.

Study outcomes and limitations: It was only blood that was sampled, and tissue repertoires likely differ. In a few donors, around 5% of naive CD4 clonotypes appeared in common. The small donor group covered limited genetic and exposure diversity.

The method was immunoSEQ multiplex PCR; TCRdb's version includes in-frame clones alone and lacks a portion of them. In the table there are roughly 220,000 clones, about 65% of which are singletons. This receptor was taken from a man in his thirties or forties in good health. The specimen was memory CD4+ T cells sorted from blood. Sample subset: CD45RA-negative fraction.

CDR3 region: CASILQGFGEAFF. The CDR3, as DNA: TGTGCCAGCATCCTACAGGGTTTCGGAGAAGCTTTCTTT. The chain recombines TRBV7-9 with TRBJ1-1, with D perhaps matching TRBD1 (6 bases). The germline V and J ends were trimmed by 7 bases and 8 bases, with 17 bases remaining between them. CDR3 length: 13 amino acids. CDR1 and CDR2 from the germline V gene are SEHNR and FQNEAQ (reference sequence).